This T cell receptor (beta chain) was sequenced for a study of T cell repertoires in cytomegalovirus infection. Germline V CDR1 and CDR2: SGHKS, YYEKEE (reference sequence). V dropped 6 bases and J dropped 5; count of bases not matched to a gene: 9. This CDR3 has 14 residues. Concerning this clonotype: No antigen is known for it.

TCRdb called the reads again in MiXCR, with one record for every CDR3 protein. This repertoire shows hundreds of thousands of distinct CDR3 sequences, 40% to 50% found once; its top ten account for around 45%. The sequences come from cultured PBMCs, collected from culture after CMV antigen stimulation. The TCR was taken from a human donor in good health (CMV status not recorded). Some clones in this sample may be carry-over from other donors' samples. The V and J genes are TRBV5-5 and TRBJ2-7; TRBD1 matches 9 bases. The CDR3 DNA follows: TGTGCCAGCACCCTCGGACAGGGGAGCCACGAGCAGTACTTC. Protein: CASTLGQGSHEQYF.